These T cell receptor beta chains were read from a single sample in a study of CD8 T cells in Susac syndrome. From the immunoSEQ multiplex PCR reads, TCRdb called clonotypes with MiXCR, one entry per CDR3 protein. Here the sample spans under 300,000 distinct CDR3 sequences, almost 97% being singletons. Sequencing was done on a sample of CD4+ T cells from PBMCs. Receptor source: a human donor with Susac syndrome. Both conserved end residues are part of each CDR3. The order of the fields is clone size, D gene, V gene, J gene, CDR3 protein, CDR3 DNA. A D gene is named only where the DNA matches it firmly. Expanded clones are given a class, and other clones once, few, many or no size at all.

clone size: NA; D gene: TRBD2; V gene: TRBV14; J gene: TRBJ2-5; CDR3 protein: CASSQTSLRETQYF; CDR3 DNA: TGTGCCAGCAGCCAGACTAGCCTACGGGAGACCCAGTACTTC
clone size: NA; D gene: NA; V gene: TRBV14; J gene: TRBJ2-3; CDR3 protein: CASSPHGGFPDTQYF; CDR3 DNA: TGTGCCAGCAGCCCCCACGGGGGATTTCCAGATACGCAGTATTTT
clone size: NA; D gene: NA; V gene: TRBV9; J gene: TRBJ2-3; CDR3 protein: CASSLRGEGTQYF; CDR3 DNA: TGTGCCAGCAGCTTACGAGGGGAAGGAACGCAGTATTTT
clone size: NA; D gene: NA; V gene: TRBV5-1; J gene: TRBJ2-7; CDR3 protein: CASSLAAGSAYEQYF; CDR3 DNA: TGCGCCAGCAGCTTGGCCGCAGGCAGCGCCTACGAGCAGTACTTC
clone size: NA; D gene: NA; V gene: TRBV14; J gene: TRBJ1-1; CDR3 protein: CASSPLGGGAFF; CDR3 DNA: TGTGCCAGCAGCCCCCTCGGGGGGGGAGCTTTCTTT
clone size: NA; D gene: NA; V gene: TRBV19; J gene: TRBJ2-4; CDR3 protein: CASSNRGQVLAKNIQYF; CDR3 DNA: TGTGCCAGTAGTAATCGGGGTCAGGTCCTAGCCAAAAACATTCAGTACTTC
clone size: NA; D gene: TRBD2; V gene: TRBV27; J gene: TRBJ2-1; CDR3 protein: CASSPPSAGGRNEQFF; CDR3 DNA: TGTGCCAGCAGTCCTCCGTCAGCGGGAGGGCGCAATGAGCAGTTCTTC
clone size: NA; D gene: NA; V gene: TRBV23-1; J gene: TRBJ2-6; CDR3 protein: CASSQTRTVSGANVLTF; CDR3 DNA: TGCGCCAGCAGTCAAACGCGGACCGTCTCTGGGGCCAACGTCCTGACTTTC
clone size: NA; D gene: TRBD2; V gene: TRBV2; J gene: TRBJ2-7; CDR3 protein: CASRALAGGTYEQYF; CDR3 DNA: TGTGCCAGCAGAGCTCTAGCGGGGGGGACCTACGAGCAGTACTTC
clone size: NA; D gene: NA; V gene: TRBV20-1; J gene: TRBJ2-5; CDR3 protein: CSARDQETQYF; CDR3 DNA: TGCAGTGCTAGAGATCAGGAGACCCAGTACTTC
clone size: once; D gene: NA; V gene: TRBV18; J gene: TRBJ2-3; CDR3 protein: CASSPMADTQYF; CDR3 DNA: TGTGCCAGCTCACCAATGGCAGATACGCAGTATTTT
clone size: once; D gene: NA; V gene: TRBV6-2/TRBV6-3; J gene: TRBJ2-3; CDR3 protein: CASRRLSDTQYF; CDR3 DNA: TGTGCCAGCAGGAGGTTGTCAGATACGCAGTATTTT
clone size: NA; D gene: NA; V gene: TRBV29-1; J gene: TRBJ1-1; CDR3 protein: CSVDVQNTEAFF; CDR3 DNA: TGCAGCGTTGATGTACAGAACACTGAAGCTTTCTTT
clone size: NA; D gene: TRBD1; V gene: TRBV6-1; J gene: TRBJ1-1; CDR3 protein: CASGRGPDTEAFF; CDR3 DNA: TGTGCCAGCGGGAGGGGGCCGGACACTGAAGCTTTCTTT
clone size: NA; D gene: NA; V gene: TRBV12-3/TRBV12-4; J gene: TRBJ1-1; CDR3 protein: CASSLMTRGTEAFF; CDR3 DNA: TGTGCCAGCAGTTTAATGACTCGGGGGACTGAAGCTTTCTTT
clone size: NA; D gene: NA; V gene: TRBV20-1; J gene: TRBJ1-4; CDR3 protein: CSASRGPTTNEKLFF; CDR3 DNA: TGCAGTGCTAGCAGGGGCCCCACAACTAATGAAAAACTGTTTTTT
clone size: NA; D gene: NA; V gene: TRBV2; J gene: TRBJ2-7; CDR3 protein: CASSAGQRYEQYF; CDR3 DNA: TGTGCCAGCAGCGCCGGACAAAGATACGAGCAGTACTTC